What follows are 32 T cell receptor beta chains derived from one specimen sequenced in a study of cytomegalovirus exposure and HLA in healthy donors. Primers included in the PCR were 60 Vbeta and 13 Jbeta primers. Only in-frame clones appear in the TCRdb table, and some are missing; sequencing was by immunoSEQ multiplex PCR. The table has 150,000 or so clones, around 80% seen once; the top ten hold under 6%. Sequencing input: PBMCs. These receptors were taken from a woman between 50 and 59 years old in good health and CMV-seropositive.

With regard to this clone: One junction end does not reproduce the germline sequence, and a read error may be involved. This chain connects TRBV7-9 to TRBJ2-7, with TRBD2 as a possible D gene (5 bases). Per the germline V gene, CDR1 is SEHNR and CDR2 is FQNEAQ (reference sequence). This CDR3 has 14 amino acids. CDR3 loop: CSSSPDGIKGEQYF. The CDR3 nucleotides are TGTTCCAGCAGCCCCGACGGGATCAAGGGCGAGCAGTACTTC.

The J gene is TRBJ1-6, the V gene TRBV14, with 7 bases lining up with TRBD1. Unmatched junction bases numbered 12, after V lost 4 bases and J lost 9 bases. Germline V CDR1 and CDR2: SGHDN, FVKESK. The length of the CDR3 is 16 residues. CDR3 bases: TGTGCCAGCAGCCTGCGGACACCCCAGGGGGGTTCACCCCTCCACTTT. Translation gives CASSLRTPQGGSPLHF.

The chain employs TRBV10-3 and TRBJ2-3; TRBD2 aligns across 12 bases. Per the germline V gene, CDR1 is ENHRY and CDR2 is SYGVKD. The CDR3 loop spans 13 amino acids. Trimming cost V 10 bases and J 6 bases; bases outside gene matches: 5. The CDR3 DNA reads TGTGCCACCCGACTAGCGGGGGTGGATACGCAGTATTTT. This translates into CATRLAGVDTQYF.

The table lists this clone with a count of one. This chain connects TRBV11-2 to TRBJ2-7; TRBD1 is a possible D gene (5 bases). The germline gives CDR1 SGHAT, CDR2 FQNNGV. V was clipped by 0 bases and J by 3 bases, with 12 bases between them. This CDR3 has 15 amino acids. The CDR3 region has the DNA TGTGCCAGCAGCTTAGATCACGGGCAGGGCTACGAGCAGTACTTC. It encodes CASSLDHGQGYEQYF.

The chain joins TRBV5-4 to TRBJ2-7, with 7 bases matching TRBD1. V was pared by 0 bases and J by 4 bases, with 4 bases of the junction left unmatched. CDR1 and CDR2 from the germline V gene are SGHNT and YYREEE (reference sequence). The CDR3 length is 14 residues. CDR3 region: CASSLGQGLYEQYF. In DNA form, the CDR3 reads TGTGCCAGCAGCTTGGGACAGGGTCTTTACGAGCAGTACTTC.

This clone was counted a few times. The chain has TRBV9 and TRBJ2-3; 13 nucleotides match TRBD2. The CDR3 is made up of 16 amino acids. V lost 3 bases to trimming and J lost 3 bases; unmatched junction nucleotides: 4. In germline, CDR1 is SGDLS, CDR2 YYNGEE. The CDR3 nucleotides read TGTGCCAGCAGCGGACTAGCGGGAGGAGGAACAGATACGCAGTATTTT. Its protein product is CASSGLAGGGTDTQYF. The full variable domain, rest sourced from reference TRBV9 and TRBJ2-3, is DSGVTQTPKHLITATGQRVTLRCSPRSGDLSVYWYQQSLDQGLQFLIQYYNGEERAKGNILERFSAQQFPDLHSELNLSSLELGDSALYFCASSGLAGGGTDTQYFGPGTRLTVL.

V gene TRBV5-4 combines with J gene TRBJ2-5, with TRBD1 as a possible D gene (6 bases). The CDR3 is 14 residues long. Germline CDR1 and CDR2: SGHNT and YYREEE (reference sequence). V lost 1 base and J lost 4, with 11 bases in between. Here the CDR3 DNA reads TGTGCCAGCAGCTTGTCCAAAGGGGGAGAGACCCAGTACTTC. Protein product: CASSLSKGGETQYF.

V gene TRBV27 combines with J gene TRBJ2-7; D is perhaps TRBD2 (5 bases). Trimming shortened V by 6 bases and J by 2 bases, and 14 bases separated the two germline ends. This CDR3 region has 14 residues. Germline loops: CDR1 MNHEY, CDR2 SMNVEV (reference sequence). In DNA form, the CDR3 reads TGTGCCAGCAGCCGAGGGTCCGGACCCTACGAGCAGTACTTC. As protein: CASSRGSGPYEQYF.

The rearrangement links TRBV4-3 to TRBJ1-4, with D unclear. The CDR3 is 16 amino acids. Trimming shortened V by 1 base and J by 6 bases, and 15 bases separated the two germline ends. The germline CDR1 and CDR2 sequences are LGHNA and YSLEER. The CDR3, as DNA: TGCGCCAGCAGCCAAGTGGCAGGAGTAGCGGATGAAAAACTGTTTTTT. This sequence encodes CASSQVAGVADEKLFF.

This clone was seen a handful of times. The rearrangement uses TRBV10-2 and TRBJ1-1; 7 nucleotides line up with TRBD1. The CDR3 is 14 amino acids. V was clipped by 8 bases and J by 3 bases; unmatched bases: 9. Germline CDR1 reads WSHSY; CDR2 reads SAAADI. Here the CDR3 reads CASRETGRYTEAFF. CDR3 nucleotides: TGCGCCAGCCGGGAGACAGGGAGATACACTGAAGCTTTCTTT.

This chain uses TRBV2 with TRBJ1-1, with D perhaps matching TRBD1 (6 bases). The CDR3 has 12 amino acids. Germline values: CDR1 SNHLY, CDR2 FYNNEI. Trimming removed 10 bases from V and 4 bases from J, with 13 bases in between. The CDR3 DNA reads TGTGCCAAATTCAGGGGTAGCACTGAAGCTTTCTTT. Encoded protein: CAKFRGSTEAFF.

The V gene is TRBV19, the J gene TRBJ1-2; unclear D gene. CDR1 and CDR2 (germline): LNHDA, SQIVND (reference sequence). Trimming removed 9 bases from V and 7 bases from J, with 9 bases in between. This CDR3 has 10 amino acids. For the CDR3, the DNA is TGTGCCAGCTGGGGAGGTGGCTACACCTTC. Translated, it gives CASWGGGYTF.

This sequence joins TRBV7-2 and TRBJ1-2; D unresolved. This CDR3 spans 14 amino acids. V lost 5 bases and J 2 bases, leaving 12 bases between the germline ends. The germline V gene encodes CDR1 SGHTA and CDR2 FQGNSA. The CDR3 protein is CASSGPYLNYGYTF. DNA of the CDR3: TGTGCCAGCAGCGGGCCCTACCTAAACTATGGCTACACCTTC.

This chain joins TRBV6-6 and TRBJ2-3; D is perhaps TRBD2 (5 bases). V was cut by 6 bases and J by 4 bases, with 11 bases left in between. CDR1 is MNHNY and CDR2 is SVGAGI in the germline V gene (reference sequence). CDR3 size: 13 residues. CDR3 in amino acids: CASSRGPSDTQYF. The CDR3 DNA reads TGTGCCAGCAGCCGAGGGCCTTCAGATACGCAGTATTTT.

This chain connects TRBV14 to TRBJ2-7; weak D call: TRBD1 (5 bases). The CDR3 covers 14 residues. Germline V CDR1 and CDR2: SGHDN, FVKESK. V shed 0 bases and J shed 2 bases, with 8 bases lying between them. The DNA of the CDR3 is TGTGCCAGCAGCCAAGATTCAGGGACCTACGAGCAGTACTTC. This sequence encodes CASSQDSGTYEQYF.

V is TRBV4-3 and J is TRBJ2-3; TRBD1 is a possible D gene (5 bases). The CDR3 consists of 13 residues. Trimming cost V 1 base and J 8 bases, with 10 bases left between them. Germline lookup yields CDR1 LGHNA and CDR2 YSLEER. CDR3 loop: CASSQAGHGTQYF. CDR3 bases: TGCGCCAGCAGCCAAGCAGGACACGGTACGCAGTATTTT.

V gene TRBV25-1 combines with J gene TRBJ2-7; TRBD1 aligns across 8 bases. After removal of 4 bases from V and 1 base from J, the junction contained 0 bases not matched to a gene. This CDR3 has 13 residues. Looked up from germline, CDR1 is MGHDK and CDR2 is SYGVNS. For the CDR3, the DNA is TGTGCCAGCAGTGGACAGGGGTCCTACGAGCAGTACTTC. Its translation is CASSGQGSYEQYF.

V gene TRBV30 combines with J gene TRBJ2-3; D is perhaps TRBD1 (5 bases). V dropped 4 bases and J dropped 1 base, with 9 bases sitting between them. The germline V gene has CDR1 GTSNPN and CDR2 SVGIG (reference sequence). CDR3 size: 13 residues. The CDR3 protein is CAWKGLGTDTQYF. The DNA for the CDR3 is TGTGCCTGGAAGGGGCTGGGCACAGATACGCAGTATTTT.

V gene TRBV11-3 combines with J gene TRBJ2-1, with TRBD2 identical over 9 bases. CDR1 SGHNT and CDR2 YENEEA come from the germline V gene. The CDR3 sequence is 16 residues long. V shed 5 bases, J shed 6 bases, and the junction held 11 bases outside the gene matches. CDR3 nucleotides: TGTGCCAGCAGCGGGGTTAGCGGGGGTCATGGCAATGAGCAGTTCTTC. This sequence encodes CASSGVSGGHGNEQFF.

This chain links TRBV19 with TRBJ2-3, with 9 bases identical to TRBD1. Germline CDR1 is LNHDA and CDR2 is SQIVND (reference sequence). J gave up 0 bases and V 3 bases, and 4 bases lay outside the gene matches. The CDR3 runs 16 residues. Here the CDR3 reads CASSILGTGSTDTQYF. DNA of the CDR3: TGTGCCAGTAGTATTTTGGGGACAGGGAGCACAGATACGCAGTATTTT.

The rearrangement uses TRBV7-8 and TRBJ2-1, with 7 bases identical to TRBD1. The V gene's germline CDR1 is SGHVS and CDR2 FQNEAQ. The CDR3 loop spans 15 amino acids. V gave up 0 bases and J gave up 10 bases; unmatched junction bases: 9. CDR3 sequence reads: CASSLASQGYGEQFF. CDR3 nucleotide sequence: TGTGCCAGCAGCTTAGCGTCACAGGGGTATGGGGAGCAGTTCTTC.

The chain joins TRBV10-3 to TRBJ2-3; 11 nucleotides align to TRBD2. With V trimmed by 4 bases and J by 5 bases, 8 bases remained unmatched. There are 16 residues in the CDR3. CDR1 is ENHRY and CDR2 is SYGVKD in the germline V gene. The CDR3 reads CAISASSGRSIDTQYF. The CDR3 coding sequence is TGTGCCATCAGTGCCTCTAGCGGGAGGAGTATAGATACGCAGTATTTT.

J is TRBJ2-3 and V is TRBV5-4; 11 bases fit TRBD2. This CDR3 is 16 amino acids long. Germline trimming cut 5 bases from V and 2 bases from J; bases unmatched to any gene: 7. Germline CDR1 is SGHNT and CDR2 is YYREEE (reference sequence). This CDR3 reads CASRLRTSGSTDTQYF. CDR3 nucleotides: TGTGCCAGCAGGTTGAGGACTAGCGGGTCCACAGATACGCAGTATTTT.

V and J are TRBV5-1 and TRBJ1-6; 8 nucleotides match TRBD1. Per germline, CDR1 SGHRS and CDR2 YFSETQ. The CDR3 is 17 residues long. V lost 0 bases to trimming and J lost 6 bases; unmatched junction nucleotides: 8. The CDR3 spells CASSLGTGKGINSPLHF. For the CDR3, the DNA is TGCGCCAGCAGCTTGGGGACAGGGAAGGGCATTAATTCACCCCTCCACTTT.

V usage is TRBV2 and J usage is TRBJ2-3, with D tentatively TRBD2 (6 bases). The CDR3 loop spans 14 amino acids. V was trimmed by 10 bases and J by 0 bases, leaving 14 bases between them. CDR1 SNHLY and CDR2 FYNNEI come from the germline V gene. The CDR3, as DNA: TGTGCCACCTTAAGGAGCGGGAGCACAGATACGCAGTATTTT. Residues: CATLRSGSTDTQYF.

The rearrangement links TRBV5-6 to TRBJ2-5; D is unresolved. Trimming cost V 5 bases and J 3 bases, with 11 bases left between them. This CDR3 comprises 13 residues. Per germline, CDR1 SGHDT and CDR2 YYEEEE. DNA of the CDR3: TGTGCCAGCAGGTTCTCCTCAGAAGAGACCCAGTACTTC. Amino acid sequence: CASRFSSEETQYF.

The V call is TRBV6-5, the J call TRBJ1-1, with TRBD1 matching 7 bases. Trimming at V came to 2 bases and at J to 6 bases, leaving 6 bases not matched to a gene. The CDR3 consists of 14 residues. Germline values: CDR1 MNHEY, CDR2 SVGAGI. CDR3 DNA sequence: TGTGCCAGCAGTTACAGGGGGCGAAGGGCTGAAGCTTTCTTT. Translating gives CASSYRGRRAEAFF.

The chain has TRBV10-1 and TRBJ2-3; 7 bases match TRBD1. V was pared by 6 bases and J by 4 bases, with 7 bases of the junction left unmatched. This CDR3 has 14 amino acids. The V gene's germline CDR1 is WNHNN and CDR2 SYGVQD (reference sequence). In DNA form, the CDR3 reads TGCGCCAGCAGCCTGGGGACAGCCTCAGATACGCAGTATTTT. Protein sequence: CASSLGTASDTQYF.

This sequence joins TRBV29-1 and TRBJ2-7, with D possibly TRBD2 on 7 matching bases. The CDR3 is 12 amino acids. Looked up from germline, CDR1 is SQVTM and CDR2 is ANQGSEA. Trimming pared 3 bases from V and 6 bases from J, leaving 12 bases between. The CDR3 loop reads CSVDEGGIEQYF. The CDR3 DNA follows: TGCAGCGTTGATGAGGGGGGGATCGAGCAGTACTTC.

This clone was picked up a small number of times. The same CDR3 is also encoded by other DNA sequences in this sample. The J gene is TRBJ2-2, the V gene TRBV9; 9 bases match TRBD2. After removal of 3 bases from V and 5 bases from J, the junction contained 5 bases not matched to a gene. The CDR3 is 15 amino acids. From germline, CDR1 is SGDLS and CDR2 YYNGEE. CDR3 coding DNA: TGTGCCAGCAGCGGAAGCGGGGGGTATACCGGGGAGCTGTTTTTT. This codes for CASSGSGGYTGELFF. Looking up the rest from reference TRBV9 and TRBJ2-2 gives the full variable domain: DSGVTQTPKHLITATGQRVTLRCSPRSGDLSVYWYQQSLDQGLQFLIQYYNGEERAKGNILERFSAQQFPDLHSELNLSSLELGDSALYFCASSGSGGYTGELFFGEGSRLTVL.

This rearrangement joins TRBV4-2 to TRBJ2-1; 7 bases are a match to TRBD2. V lost 4 bases and J lost 2; bases outside the gene matches: 8. Germline lookup yields CDR1 LGHNA and CDR2 YNFKEQ. CDR3 length: 16 residues. The CDR3 sequence is CASSRGRGSPYNEQFF. The CDR3 DNA sequence: TGTGCCAGCAGCCGAGGGCGGGGGTCGCCCTACAATGAGCAGTTCTTC.

J is TRBJ1-2 and V is TRBV6-1, with 7 positions matching TRBD1. Germline CDR1 and CDR2: MNHNS and SASEGT. V gave up 6 bases and J gave up 4 bases; unmatched junction bases: 11. The CDR3 is 15 residues long. The CDR3 bases are TGTGCCAGCAGGGCGGACCTTACAGGGGCCTATGGCTACACCTTC. This translates into CASRADLTGAYGYTF.